The 17 T cell receptor beta chains given below trace back to one sample, sequenced in a study of identifying expanded T cells in peripheral blood. Method: immunoSEQ multiplex PCR; TCRdb's copy keeps in-frame clones and lacks some. The sample has 85,000 to 120,000 clones; about nine tenths are singletons. Sequencing was carried out using blood. The receptors shown here come from a person between 18 and 75 years old in good health.

The rearrangement uses TRBV7-2 and TRBJ1-2; D perhaps matches TRBD1 (6 bases). This CDR3 is 14 amino acids long. Between the trimmed V and J ends, which lost 8 bases and 3 bases, there was a span of 16 bases. CDR1 is SGHTA, CDR2 FQGNSA, per germline. The DNA of the CDR3 is TGTGCCAGCGCTCCTGGGGGGGCGGACTATGGCTACACCTTC. Residues: CASAPGGADYGYTF.

The V and J genes are TRBV30 and TRBJ1-4, with D perhaps matching TRBD1 (6 bases). V was cut by 5 bases and J by 7 bases, with 17 bases left in between. Germline V CDR1 and CDR2: GTSNPN, SVGIG (reference sequence). The CDR3 is made up of 14 amino acids. The CDR3 DNA reads as TGTGCCTGGGACCAACAGGGACGGGGTGAAAAACTGTTTTTT. It translates to CAWDQQGRGEKLFF.

The CDR3 here is CASSESGTVNEKLFF. The DNA for the CDR3 is TGCGCCAGCAGTGAGTCTGGGACAGTAAATGAAAAACTGTTTTTT. The chain combines TRBV10-1 with TRBJ1-4, with 7 bases lining up with TRBD1. This CDR3 spans 15 amino acids. The ends lost 0 bases at V and 5 bases at J; junction bases unmatched: 3. Germline assignment: CDR1 WNHNN and CDR2 SYGVQD (reference sequence).

The rearrangement links TRBV7-6 to TRBJ2-7, with D possibly being TRBD1 or TRBD2 (5 bases each). Per the germline V gene, CDR1 is SGHVS and CDR2 is FNYEAQ. V gave up 5 bases and J gave up 0 bases, with 17 bases separating them. The CDR3 has 16 residues. CDR3 nucleotide sequence: TGTGCCAGCAGCCCGTCCGGGACGGGCAGCTCCTACGAGCAGTACTTC. Its translation: CASSPSGTGSSYEQYF. The whole variable domain, filled in from reference TRBV7-6 and TRBJ2-7, reads GAGVSQSPRYKVTKRGQDVALRCDPISGHVSLYWYRQALGQGPEFLTYFNYEAQQDKSGLPNDRFSAERPEGSISTLTIQRTEQRDSAMYRCASSPSGTGSSYEQYFGPGTRLTVT.

The sample holds a few counts of this clone. The gene calls are TRBV7-9 and TRBJ2-1; 11 nucleotides line up with TRBD2. Germline lookup yields CDR1 SEHNR and CDR2 FQNEAQ (reference sequence). The CDR3 is made up of 13 amino acids. V shed 8 bases and J 15 bases; nucleotides not matched to a gene: 12. The CDR3 loop reads CASDLAGGLMLFF. CDR3 sequence (DNA): TGTGCCAGCGATCTAGCGGGGGGACTTATGTTGTTCTTC.

The chain couples TRBV7-6 to TRBJ2-7; D is uncertain. The CDR3 runs 14 residues. CDR1 SGHVS and CDR2 FNYEAQ come from the germline V gene. The V gene lost 4 bases and the J gene lost 0 bases, with 10 bases spanning the gap. The CDR3 spells CASSSRADSYEQYF. For the CDR3, the DNA is TGTGCCAGCAGCTCAAGGGCCGACTCCTACGAGCAGTACTTC.

The chain joins TRBV19 to TRBJ2-7; a weak D match, TRBD2 (5 bases). Germline V gene data show CDR1 as LNHDA and CDR2 as SQIVND (reference sequence). The CDR3 has 13 amino acids. Deletions cut 3 bases from V and 3 bases from J, with 9 bases between. The CDR3 is CASSMDSLYEQYF. In nucleotides, the CDR3 is TGTGCCAGTAGTATGGACTCGCTCTACGAGCAGTACTTC.

This rearrangement joins TRBV30 to TRBJ1-2; TRBD1 agrees at 12 bases. Germline assignment: CDR1 GTSNPN and CDR2 SVGIG (reference sequence). The ends lost 4 bases at V and 2 bases at J; junction bases unmatched: 5. CDR3 length equals 15 residues. The CDR3, as DNA: TGTGCCTGGAACTCCGGGACAGGGGGCAACTATGGCTACACCTTC. Encoded protein: CAWNSGTGGNYGYTF.

The genes are TRBV7-3 and TRBJ2-1; D might be TRBD2 (6 bases). Trimming took 5 bases from V and 9 from J, leaving 17 bases between them. Germline CDR1 reads SGHTA; CDR2 reads FQGTGA. The CDR3 covers 14 residues. The CDR3 nucleotides are TGTGCCAGCAGCCCCGACCGGGACTGGGGTGAGCAGTTCTTC. This encodes CASSPDRDWGEQFF.

The chain employs TRBV5-1 and TRBJ2-7; no definite D call. The CDR3 covers 11 residues. The germline V gene encodes CDR1 SGHRS and CDR2 YFSETQ. V shed 4 bases and J shed 4 bases, with 6 bases lying between them. CDR3 region: CASSTPYEQYF. CDR3 in DNA: TGCGCCAGCAGCACCCCATACGAGCAGTACTTC.

The chain employs TRBV11-2 and TRBJ2-7; D is unresolved. CDR3 length: 15 amino acids. In germline, CDR1 is SGHAT, CDR2 FQNNGV. The ends were cut back, 1 base at V and 6 bases at J, with 16 bases in the middle. The CDR3 sequence: CASSLGVRWMGEQYF. The DNA for the CDR3 is TGTGCCAGCAGCTTAGGCGTCCGGTGGATGGGCGAGCAGTACTTC.

CDR3 sequence: CATSRNRGNDEKLFF. DNA for the CDR3: TGTGCCACCAGCAGAAACAGGGGTAATGATGAAAAACTGTTTTTT. The rearrangement uses TRBV15 and TRBJ1-4; the match to TRBD1 covers 7 bases. Germline-derived CDR1 and CDR2 are LNHNV and YYDKDF (reference sequence). This CDR3 spans 15 amino acids. V was pared by 2 bases and J by 6 bases, with 6 bases of the junction left unmatched.

The rearrangement links TRBV7-2 to TRBJ2-1; 7 bases match TRBD2. Germline V lookup: CDR1 SGHTA, CDR2 FQGNSA. Unmatched junction bases numbered 2, after V lost 1 base and J lost 5 bases. The CDR3 spans 14 residues. CDR3 coding DNA: TGTGCCAGCAGCTTAGAGGGACTACACAATGAGCAGTTCTTC. Translating it yields CASSLEGLHNEQFF.

This sequence joins TRBV7-8 and TRBJ1-5, with 10 bases aligning to TRBD1. V shed 5 bases, J shed 5 bases, and the junction held 9 bases outside the gene matches. CDR3 size: 16 residues. Germline CDR1 reads SGHVS; CDR2 reads FQNEAQ. The chain's CDR3 is CASSEPADRGYQPQHF. CDR3 sequence (DNA): TGTGCCAGCAGCGAACCAGCGGACAGGGGGTATCAGCCCCAGCATTTT.

The chain combines TRBV18 with TRBJ2-5; D not resolved. Trimming cost V 0 bases and J 5 bases, with 13 bases left between them. Germline assignment: CDR1 KGHSH and CDR2 LQKENI. This CDR3 contains 15 residues. The CDR3 is CASSPPVQVGETQYF. CDR3 coding DNA: TGTGCCAGCTCACCACCGGTTCAGGTTGGGGAGACCCAGTACTTC.

The rearrangement joins TRBV18 to TRBJ1-5; 7 nucleotides line up with TRBD1. The J segment lost 7 bases and the V segment lost 9 bases, leaving 9 bases of the junction unmatched. The CDR3 is 13 residues long. Per germline, CDR1 KGHSH and CDR2 LQKENI. The CDR3 nucleotides are TGTGCCAGTCAACAGGGGCCCGAGCAGCCCCAGCATTTT. This gives the protein CASQQGPEQPQHF.

The rearrangement uses TRBV14 and TRBJ2-6; 7 bases align to TRBD2. J lost 3 bases, V lost 4 bases, and 3 bases had no gene match. Germline CDR1 is SGHDN and CDR2 is FVKESK. This CDR3 is 15 amino acids long. The DNA of the CDR3 is TGTGCCAGCAGCCCTGCGGGGGATGGGGCCAACGTCCTGACTTTC. As protein: CASSPAGDGANVLTF.